One sample yielded the 14 T cell receptor beta chains listed below, sequenced in a study of shared clonotypes between healthy human individuals. It was CD45RO-negative cells, positively selected for CCR7, that made up naive CD8 cells, with terminally differentiated effector memory CD45RA+ cells excluded. Profiling relied on immunoSEQ multiplex PCR, and the TCRdb table lists in-frame clones only, not all of them. There are nearly 2 million clones in the sample; about 95% occur only once, and less than 1.5% lies in the top ten. The sample comprised naive CD8+ T cells sorted from blood. The receptors derive from a man between 18 and 35 years old in good health.

This chain uses TRBV15 with TRBJ2-7, with 7 bases fitting TRBD1. With V trimmed by 5 bases and J by 6 bases, 7 bases remained unmatched. This CDR3 is 13 amino acids long. Germline V lookup: CDR1 LNHNV, CDR2 YYDKDF (reference sequence). CDR3 DNA: TGTGCCACCAGCGGTGACTCAGGGGGCGAGCAGTACTTC. It is translated as CATSGDSGGEQYF. The whole variable domain, filled in from reference TRBV15 and TRBJ2-7, reads DAMVIQNPRYQVTQFGKPVTLSCSQTLNHNVMYWYQQKSSQAPKLLFHYYDKDFNNEADTPDNFQSRRPNTSFCFLDIRSPGLGDTAMYLCATSGDSGGEQYFGPGTRLTVT.

The rearrangement joins TRBV5-4 to TRBJ1-1; no reliable D call. V lost 4 bases and J lost 1, with 8 bases in between. Germline loops: CDR1 SGHNT, CDR2 YYREEE (reference sequence). This CDR3 contains 13 residues. The CDR3 DNA sequence: TGTGCCAGCAGCGCGACTGAGAACACTGAAGCTTTCTTT. Translating gives CASSATENTEAFF. The full variable domain, its missing parts supplied by reference TRBV5-4 and TRBJ1-1, is ETGVTQSPTHLIKTRGQQVTLRCSSQSGHNTVSWYQQALGQGPQFIFQYYREEENGRGNFPPRFSGLQFPNYSSELNVNALELDDSALYLCASSATENTEAFFGQGTRLTVV.

The chain links TRBV5-1 to TRBJ2-5; D is undetermined. Germline CDR1 reads SGHRS; CDR2 reads YFSETQ. The CDR3 extends over 13 amino acids. V lost 2 bases to trimming and J lost 4 bases, with 9 bases between them. Written as DNA, the CDR3 is TGCGCCAGCAGCTTATACCTGGGAGAGACCCAGTACTTC. It is translated as CASSLYLGETQYF.

This clone was seen only once. The chain uses TRBV19 and TRBJ2-5, with unresolved D. V lost 3 bases and J 2 bases, leaving 16 bases between the germline ends. The CDR3 length is 16 residues. The germline V gene encodes CDR1 LNHDA and CDR2 SQIVND (reference sequence). CDR3 bases: TGTGCCAGTAGTATCCGGGTCGGTTATGGACAAGAGACCCAGTACTTC. Its protein product is CASSIRVGYGQETQYF. Full variable domain (remainder filled in from reference TRBV19 and TRBJ2-5): DGGITQSPKYLFRKEGQNVTLSCEQNLNHDAMYWYRQDPGQGLRLIYYSQIVNDFQKGDIAEGYSVSREKKESFPLTVTSAQKNPTAFYLCASSIRVGYGQETQYFGPGTRLLVL.

CDR3 loop: CASSLAQGGNYEQYF. CDR3 DNA: TGTGCCAGCAGCTTAGCCCAAGGCGGGAACTACGAGCAGTACTTC. The genes are TRBV7-9 and TRBJ2-7, with D perhaps matching TRBD2 (6 bases). This CDR3 contains 15 residues. Trimming left V 0 bases short and J 3 bases short, with 12 bases between. Germline CDR1 SEHNR, CDR2 FQNEAQ (reference sequence).

V and J are TRBV6-4 and TRBJ2-1, with D unclear. This CDR3 region has 14 residues. Germline CDR1 is MRHNA and CDR2 is SNTAGT. With 1 base removed from V and 5 bases from J, the gap between germline ends came to 9 bases. CDR3 DNA: TGTGCCAGCAGTGACTTGGTAAAGAACAATGAGCAGTTCTTC. Amino acids: CASSDLVKNNEQFF.

As regards this clone: The conserved phenylalanine or tryptophan is not found at the CDR3 terminus, so this likely reflects a read error. The limits of the CDR3 on the DNA are not certain, so only TCRdb's listed CDR3 is given. J is TRBJ1-4 and V is TRBV7-4. In germline, CDR1 is SGHVT, CDR2 SQSDAQ. The CDR3 extends over 12 residues, inclusive of both ends. This CDR3 is CASSLERDHERG.

The rearrangement uses TRBV11-2 and TRBJ2-7; no firm D call. The V gene's germline CDR1 is SGHAT and CDR2 FQNNGV. CDR3 length: 12 residues. Deletions cut 8 bases from V and 2 bases from J, with 10 bases between. The CDR3 here is CASAPGPYEQYF. CDR3 coding DNA: TGTGCCAGCGCCCCTGGTCCCTACGAGCAGTACTTC.

The V call is TRBV5-1, the J call TRBJ1-2; D is unclear. Between the trimmed V and J ends, which lost 2 bases and 6 bases, there was a span of 8 bases. The germline CDR1 and CDR2 sequences are SGHRS and YFSETQ. The CDR3 has 12 amino acids. CDR3 nucleotide sequence: TGCGCCAGCAGCTTACCGGGAGATGGCTACACCTTC. Residues: CASSLPGDGYTF.

This chain connects TRBV28 to TRBJ1-5; tentative D call: TRBD1 (6 bases). The CDR3 loop spans 15 amino acids. V lost 4 bases and J lost 3, with 13 bases in between. CDR1 is MDHEN, CDR2 SYDVKM, per germline. CDR3 loop: CASSYVGQPNQPQHF. CDR3 DNA: TGTGCCAGCAGTTACGTCGGACAGCCCAATCAGCCCCAGCATTTT.

This chain joins TRBV10-2 and TRBJ2-5, with a possible D match to TRBD2 (6 bases). The CDR3 runs to 13 residues. V was cut by 5 bases and J by 3 bases, with 10 bases left in between. Germline V lookup: CDR1 WSHSY, CDR2 SAAADI. CDR3 in amino acids: CASSLWREETQYF. CDR3 sequence (DNA): TGCGCCAGCAGTTTGTGGAGGGAAGAGACCCAGTACTTC.

J is TRBJ1-1 and V is TRBV4-3; 9 nucleotides agree with TRBD1. Germline loops: CDR1 LGHNA, CDR2 YSLEER. V lost 0 bases to trimming and J lost 8 bases; unmatched junction nucleotides: 7. The CDR3 is 15 residues long. The CDR3 DNA sequence: TGCGCCAGCAGCCAAGAAGTGGGGACAGGGTTAGAAGCTTTCTTT. It is translated as CASSQEVGTGLEAFF.

The V gene is TRBV15, the J gene TRBJ1-4; tentatively, D is TRBD1 (5 bases). V was shortened by 0 bases and J by 3 bases, with 11 bases between the two germline ends. Looked up from germline, CDR1 is LNHNV and CDR2 is YYDKDF (reference sequence). CDR3 length equals 16 residues. The DNA for the CDR3 is TGTGCCACCAGCAGAGATCGGGGCAGTTCTAATGAAAAACTGTTTTTT. Protein: CATSRDRGSSNEKLFF.

This chain links TRBV2 with TRBJ2-2, with a possible D match to TRBD1 (6 bases). V shed 9 bases and J shed 0 bases, with 17 bases lying between them. The CDR3 runs 16 residues. Germline V CDR1 and CDR2: SNHLY, FYNNEI. CDR3: CASLEPGQSNTGELFF. The CDR3 bases are TGTGCCAGTCTAGAACCGGGACAATCGAACACCGGGGAGCTGTTTTTT. The variable domain in full, completed from reference TRBV2 and TRBJ2-2, reads EPEVTQTPSHQVTQMGQEVILRCVPISNHLYFYWYRQILGQKVEFLVSFYNNEISEKSEIFDDQFSVERPDGSNFTLKIRSTKLEDSAMYFCASLEPGQSNTGELFFGEGSRLTVL.